The next 28 T cell receptor beta chains were all read from a single sample in a study of CD8 T cells in ankylosing spondylitis. TCRdb independently ran MiXCR on the 5' RACE reads; one entry per CDR3 protein. This table has around 230,000 distinct CDR3 sequences, less than 10% appearing once. The sequencing input was blood, either unsorted or a sorted T cell fraction (not recorded which). These receptors all come from a male donor with ankylosing spondylitis or in good health (not recorded which).

This clonotype was counted many times. The chain combines TRBV20-1 with TRBJ1-1; D not resolved. Trimming shortened V by 4 bases and J by 6 bases, and 18 bases separated the two germline ends. The CDR3 length is 14 residues. In germline, CDR1 is DFQATT, CDR2 SNEGSKA (reference sequence). The chain's CDR3 is CSATQGVFSSEAFF. DNA of the CDR3: TGCAGTGCTACTCAAGGTGTGTTCAGCTCTGAAGCTTTCTTT.

This clonotype has ten or more counts. This chain joins TRBV20-1 and TRBJ1-5; possibly TRBD1 for D (6 bases). V was cut by 7 bases and J by 0 bases, with 19 bases left in between. The CDR3 totals 16 residues. Germline V gives CDR1 DFQATT, CDR2 SNEGSKA (reference sequence). The CDR3 reads CSVRGGGPYSNQPQHF. The CDR3 DNA reads TGCAGTGTCAGAGGGGGGGGTCCTTATAGCAATCAGCCCCAGCATTTT.

This clonotype was recorded many times. The chain couples TRBV7-8 to TRBJ1-1, with D unclear. Germline V gene sequence: CDR1 SGHVS, CDR2 FQNEAQ. V was clipped by 0 bases and J by 9 bases, with 8 bases between them. This CDR3 region has 12 residues. CDR3 nucleotides: TGTGCCAGCAGCTTAGCTTCCCAGAAAGCTTTCTTT. The encoded protein is CASSLASQKAFF.

This clonotype appeared a few times. V is TRBV6-1 and J is TRBJ2-1; no definite D call. This CDR3 is built from 14 residues. Germline V gene sequence: CDR1 MNHNS, CDR2 SASEGT. The V end was cut by 6 bases, the J end by 2 bases, with 11 bases between. The CDR3 region has the DNA TGTGCCAGCAGCAATGACCGGGCCTACAATGAGCAGTTCTTC. The encoded protein is CASSNDRAYNEQFF.

Ten or more counts support this clonotype. The V call is TRBV5-1, the J call TRBJ2-7, with 7 bases lining up with TRBD2. Unmatched junction bases numbered 8, after V lost 1 base and J lost 4 bases. Looked up from germline, CDR1 is SGHRS and CDR2 is YFSETQ. There are 15 residues in the CDR3. The CDR3, as DNA: TGCGCCAGCAGCTTGCCCTCGGGACTACAATACGAGCAGTACTTC. It codes for CASSLPSGLQYEQYF.

The rearrangement links TRBV18 to TRBJ1-6; 8 positions match TRBD1. The CDR3 is made up of 16 amino acids. Trimming at V came to 3 bases and at J to 9 bases, leaving 10 bases not matched to a gene. In germline, CDR1 is KGHSH, CDR2 LQKENI. The DNA for the CDR3 is TGTGCCAGCTCACCCGGGGCGACCGACAGGGGTTCACCCCTCCACTTT. Its protein product is CASSPGATDRGSPLHF.

V usage is TRBV18 and J usage is TRBJ1-4, with a possible D match to TRBD1 (5 bases). V was pared by 4 bases and J by 0 bases, with 12 bases between. From germline, CDR1 is KGHSH and CDR2 LQKENI. The CDR3 contains 16 residues. CDR3 protein: CASSLWDATTNEKLFF. CDR3 DNA sequence: TGTGCCAGCTCACTTTGGGACGCTACAACTAATGAAAAACTGTTTTTT.

This clonotype was recorded a few times. CDR3 amino acids: CSAREEYGTGHQPQHF. As DNA, the CDR3 is TGCAGTGCTAGAGAAGAATATGGGACAGGGCATCAGCCCCAGCATTTT. V is TRBV20-1 and J is TRBJ1-5, with 9 bases identical to TRBD1. The CDR3 loop spans 16 amino acids. Germline lookup yields CDR1 DFQATT and CDR2 SNEGSKA (reference sequence). The V and J ends lost 0 bases and 5 bases, in that order; junction bases with no gene match: 8.

J is TRBJ2-2 and V is TRBV7-6; 10 bases agree with TRBD2. This CDR3 has 16 amino acids. Germline assignment: CDR1 SGHVS and CDR2 FNYEAQ. With V trimmed by 6 bases and J by 6 bases, 10 bases remained unmatched. CDR3 bases: TGTGCCAGCAGGGAGCTAGCGGGAGAGATAGCCGGGGAGCTGTTTTTT. Protein product: CASRELAGEIAGELFF.

J is TRBJ2-1 and V is TRBV9, with TRBD2 as a possible D gene (5 bases). The length of the CDR3 is 16 residues. Trimming took 0 bases from V and 8 from J, leaving 18 bases between them. Germline CDR1 and CDR2: SGDLS and YYNGEE. In DNA, the CDR3 is TGTGCCAGCAGCGTAGGAGGGAGAGCCCTCTTGGATGAGCAGTTCTTC. It encodes CASSVGGRALLDEQFF.

This clonotype was counted many times. The chain recombines TRBV7-9 with TRBJ1-2, with 9 positions matching TRBD1. The length of the CDR3 is 15 residues. Germline V CDR1 and CDR2: SEHNR, FQNEAQ (reference sequence). The trim removed 5 bases at V and 3 bases at J, leaving 7 bases unmatched. The CDR3 DNA sequence: TGTGCCAGCAGCGACCTGGGACAGGGCGACTATGGCTACACCTTC. The encoded protein is CASSDLGQGDYGYTF.

This clonotype was seen a handful of times. The genes are TRBV27 and TRBJ1-1; 11 positions match TRBD1. Germline V gene lookup returns CDR1 MNHEY and CDR2 SMNVEV (reference sequence). The CDR3 totals 17 residues. After removal of 5 bases from V and 2 bases from J, the junction contained 10 bases not matched to a gene. CDR3 in amino acids: CASSPWTGGELNTEAFF. In nucleotides, the CDR3 is TGTGCCAGCAGTCCCTGGACAGGGGGCGAATTAAACACTGAAGCTTTCTTT.

This clonotype was recorded many times. This chain connects TRBV28 to TRBJ1-6; weak D call: TRBD1 (5 bases). The CDR3 totals 15 residues. Trimming cost V 7 bases and J 1 base, with 11 bases left between them. Germline loops: CDR1 MDHEN, CDR2 SYDVKM. The CDR3 DNA sequence: TGTGCCAGCATCGGGGGGGGATCCTATAATTCACCCCTCCACTTT. Its translation is CASIGGGSYNSPLHF.

This clonotype has ten or more counts. J is TRBJ2-2 and V is TRBV24-1, with D perhaps given as TRBD1 or TRBD2 (5 bases each). This CDR3 has 16 amino acids. V lost 6 bases to trimming and J lost 1 base, with 14 bases between them. Germline CDR1 is KGHDR and CDR2 is SFDVKD. The CDR3 coding sequence is TGTGCCACCAGTTCAGTGGGACCCCTGAACACCGGGGAGCTGTTTTTT. Translating it yields CATSSVGPLNTGELFF.

This clonotype was seen at least ten times. The genes are TRBV20-1 and TRBJ2-1, with D possibly TRBD2 on 5 matching bases. Germline V lookup: CDR1 DFQATT, CDR2 SNEGSKA (reference sequence). The CDR3 is 12 amino acids. Trimming removed 7 bases from V and 2 bases from J, with 9 bases in between. CDR3 sequence (DNA): TGCAGTGGATTGCGGGCCTACAATGAGCAGTTCTTC. This encodes CSGLRAYNEQFF.

This sequence joins TRBV5-5 and TRBJ2-5; either TRBD1 or TRBD2 may supply D (5 bases each). Per germline, CDR1 SGHKS and CDR2 YYEKEE (reference sequence). The CDR3 is 14 amino acids. The germline V and J ends were trimmed by 0 bases and 5 bases, with 11 bases remaining between them. Here the CDR3 reads CASSLAGATETQYF. The CDR3 nucleotides are TGTGCCAGCAGCTTGGCCGGGGCGACGGAGACCCAGTACTTC.

The CDR3 DNA reads TGTGCCAGCAGCTTAGGAACACTAGCGGGAGGCACAAATGAGCAGTTCTTC. Translated: CASSLGTLAGGTNEQFF. The chain employs TRBV7-9 and TRBJ2-1, with 12 bases identical to TRBD2. CDR1 is SEHNR and CDR2 is FQNEAQ in the germline V gene (reference sequence). Trimming removed 1 base from V and 7 bases from J; junction bases left unmatched: 8. The CDR3 length is 17 residues.

This clonotype was picked up many times. V is TRBV6-5 and J is TRBJ2-1, with D hard to call. CDR1 and CDR2 (germline): MNHEY, SVGAGI. The CDR3 extends over 15 amino acids. V was cut by 7 bases and J by 0 bases, with 13 bases left in between. The CDR3 DNA reads as TGTGCCAGCATTAGGACGGCGAGCTCCTACAATGAGCAGTTCTTC. This sequence encodes CASIRTASSYNEQFF.

This clonotype occurred many times. V gene TRBV24-1 combines with J gene TRBJ2-1; D gene uncertain. Germline assignment: CDR1 KGHDR and CDR2 SFDVKD. V shed 4 bases and J shed 7 bases, with 10 bases lying between them. The length of the CDR3 is 13 residues. CDR3 nucleotides: TGTGCCACCAGTGAGGCGTGGCAGAATGAGCAGTTCTTC. Its protein product is CATSEAWQNEQFF.

This clonotype has a count of ten or more. The rearrangement uses TRBV6-1 and TRBJ1-5; possible D gene TRBD1, 6 bases. Germline V gives CDR1 MNHNS, CDR2 SASEGT. Trimming took 5 bases from V and 2 from J, leaving 10 bases between them. The CDR3 runs to 14 residues. CDR3 sequence: CASSTGFGNQPQHF. As DNA, the CDR3 is TGTGCCAGCAGTACAGGGTTCGGCAATCAGCCCCAGCATTTT.

This clonotype came up many times. V is TRBV6-2 or TRBV6-3 and J is TRBJ2-3, with D maybe TRBD1 (6 bases). Looked up from germline, CDR1 is MNHEY and CDR2 is SVGEGT. The V end was cut by 5 bases, the J end by 4 bases, with 10 bases between. CDR3 length: 13 residues. In nucleotides, the CDR3 is TGTGCCAGCAGTCAACAGGGCTCAGATACGCAGTATTTT. Translated, it gives CASSQQGSDTQYF.

In its sample, this clonotype was seen a few times. This chain joins TRBV20-1 and TRBJ2-1, with 13 nucleotides matching TRBD2. The CDR3 extends over 17 amino acids. Germline V gene data show CDR1 as DFQATT and CDR2 as SNEGSKA (reference sequence). Germline trimming cut 0 bases from V and 8 bases from J; bases unmatched to any gene: 10. This CDR3 is CSARDTTSGRLPDEQFF. CDR3 sequence (DNA): TGCAGTGCTAGAGATACGACTAGCGGGAGGTTGCCTGATGAGCAGTTCTTC.

This clonotype has at least ten counts. The chain has TRBV30 and TRBJ1-2; D call uncertain. Trimming removed 5 bases at V and 6 bases at J, with 19 bases between. Per the germline V gene, CDR1 is GTSNPN and CDR2 is SVGIG (reference sequence). CDR3 length equals 14 residues. CDR3 coding DNA: TGTGCCTGGGCCCGGAAAGGCAGGTTGGATGGCTACACCTTC. It translates to CAWARKGRLDGYTF.

In its sample, this clonotype was seen many times. This chain links TRBV9 with TRBJ1-1; 7 bases match TRBD1. Germline CDR1 and CDR2: SGDLS and YYNGEE. The CDR3 is 14 amino acids. J lost 5 bases, V lost 0 bases, and 4 bases had no gene match. The CDR3 DNA reads as TGTGCCAGCAGCGTAGTCACAGGGGCAACTGAAGCTTTCTTT. Amino acids: CASSVVTGATEAFF.

This clonotype was counted at least ten times. The rearrangement links TRBV18 to TRBJ1-6, with 10 bases matching TRBD1. This CDR3 region has 15 residues. Germline CDR1 is KGHSH and CDR2 is LQKENI. The J segment lost 11 bases and the V segment lost 4 bases, leaving 8 bases of the junction unmatched. The CDR3 spells CASSHGQGEAAPLHF. Here the CDR3 DNA reads TGTGCCAGCTCACACGGACAGGGGGAGGCGGCACCCCTCCACTTT.

This clonotype was counted many times. The chain combines TRBV14 with TRBJ2-5, with unresolved D. The germline CDR1 and CDR2 sequences are SGHDN and FVKESK. Trimming shortened V by 6 bases and J by 3 bases, and 8 bases separated the two germline ends. The CDR3 loop spans 12 amino acids. CDR3 residues: CASSLLEETQYF. CDR3 DNA: TGTGCCAGCAGTTTATTAGAAGAGACCCAGTACTTC.

A few counts support this clonotype. This chain links TRBV15 with TRBJ2-7, with D possibly TRBD1 on 6 matching bases. Looked up from germline, CDR1 is LNHNV and CDR2 is YYDKDF (reference sequence). V gave up 1 base and J gave up 6 bases, with 16 bases separating them. The CDR3 covers 15 residues. The CDR3, as DNA: TGTGCCACCAGCAGAGGTCCGGGACAAGGGGGCGAGCAGTACTTC. Residues: CATSRGPGQGGEQYF. Complete variable domain (other parts from reference TRBV15 and TRBJ2-7): DAMVIQNPRYQVTQFGKPVTLSCSQTLNHNVMYWYQQKSSQAPKLLFHYYDKDFNNEADTPDNFQSRRPNTSFCFLDIRSPGLGDTAMYLCATSRGPGQGGEQYFGPGTRLTVT.

There are many counts of this clonotype. The gene calls are TRBV7-2 and TRBJ2-2; no clear D gene. The germline V gene encodes CDR1 SGHTA and CDR2 FQGNSA. V was trimmed by 5 bases and J by 4 bases, leaving 14 bases between them. This CDR3 comprises 15 residues. CDR3 sequence reads: CASSTGRVGTGELFF. The CDR3 coding sequence is TGTGCCAGCAGCACCGGACGGGTGGGCACCGGGGAGCTGTTTTTT.